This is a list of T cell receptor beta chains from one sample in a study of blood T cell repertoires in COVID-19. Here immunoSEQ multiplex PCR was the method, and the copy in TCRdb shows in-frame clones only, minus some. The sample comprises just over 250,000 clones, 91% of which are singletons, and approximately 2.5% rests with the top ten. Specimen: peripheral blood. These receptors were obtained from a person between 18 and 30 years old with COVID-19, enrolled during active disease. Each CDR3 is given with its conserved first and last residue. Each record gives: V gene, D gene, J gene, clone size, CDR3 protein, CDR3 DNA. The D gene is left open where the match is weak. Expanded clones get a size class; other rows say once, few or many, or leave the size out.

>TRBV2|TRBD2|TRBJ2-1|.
CASSQNAGGGRRQFF
TGTGCCAGCAGTCAAAATGCGGGAGGAGGGCGCCGGCAGTTCTTC
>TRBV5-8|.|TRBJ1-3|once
CASTRRWLDGNTIYF
TGTGCCAGCACGAGGAGGTGGTTAGATGGAAACACCATATATTTT
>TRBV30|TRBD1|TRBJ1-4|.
CAWSFSTGINEKLFF
TGTGCCTGGAGTTTCTCGACAGGGATTAATGAAAAACTGTTTTTT
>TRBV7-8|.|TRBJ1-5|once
CASSLTQGNQPQHF
TGTGCCAGCAGCTTAACACAGGGAAATCAGCCCCAGCATTTT
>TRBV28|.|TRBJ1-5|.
CASSSTNNQPQHF
TGTGCCAGCAGTTCAACTAACAATCAGCCCCAGCATTTT
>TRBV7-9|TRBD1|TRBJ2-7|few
CASSFPRQGPYEQYF
TGTGCCAGCAGCTTTCCGCGACAGGGCCCCTACGAGCAGTACTTC
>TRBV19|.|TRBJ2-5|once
CASSIQAGPMGTQYF
TGTGCCAGTAGTATTCAGGCGGGCCCCATGGGGACCCAGTACTTC
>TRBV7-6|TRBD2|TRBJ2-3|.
CASSPGLEKADTQYF
TGTGCCAGCAGCCCGGGACTAGAGAAGGCAGATACGCAGTATTTT
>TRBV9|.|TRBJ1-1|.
CASSVGLGGRRNTEAFF
TGTGCCAGCAGCGTAGGGTTAGGGGGAAGGAGGAACACTGAAGCTTTCTTT
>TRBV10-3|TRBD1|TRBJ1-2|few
CAITGTDNYGYTF
TGTGCCATCACAGGGACAGACAACTATGGCTACACCTTC
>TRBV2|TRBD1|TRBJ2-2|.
CASSSGTANTGELFF
TGTGCCAGCAGTTCAGGGACAGCGAACACCGGGGAGCTGTTTTTT
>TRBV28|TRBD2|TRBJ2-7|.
CASRTPGTSGRYSYEQYF
TGTGCCAGCAGAACACCCGGGACTAGCGGGAGGTACTCCTACGAGCAGTACTTC
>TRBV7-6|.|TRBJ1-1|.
CASSSRGASEFGTEAFF
TGTGCCAGCAGCTCCCGGGGGGCTTCGGAGTTCGGCACTGAAGCTTTCTTT
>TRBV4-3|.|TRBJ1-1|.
CASSQDSQGIAEAFF
TGCGCCAGCAGCCAAGATTCGCAGGGGATCGCTGAAGCTTTCTTT
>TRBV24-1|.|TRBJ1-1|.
CATRAGGNTEAFF
TGTGCCACCAGGGCAGGAGGGAACACTGAAGCTTTCTTT
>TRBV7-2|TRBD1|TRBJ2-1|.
CASSSTGGSYNEQFF
TGTGCCAGCAGCTCTACAGGGGGCTCCTACAATGAGCAGTTCTTC
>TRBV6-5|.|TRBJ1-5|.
CASSKTAYSNQPQHF
TGTGCCAGCAGTAAGACAGCCTATAGCAATCAGCCCCAGCATTTT
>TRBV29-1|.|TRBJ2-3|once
CSVRPGTPPSSTDTQYF
TGCAGCGTCAGACCCGGGACTCCCCCTTCTAGCACAGATACGCAGTATTTT
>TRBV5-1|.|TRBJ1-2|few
CASSLLGAAGYTF
TGCGCCAGCAGCTTGCTTGGGGCGGCTGGCTACACCTTC
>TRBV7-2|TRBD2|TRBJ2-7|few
CASSPGLAVYEQYF
TGTGCCAGCAGCCCGGGACTAGCGGTTTACGAGCAGTACTTC
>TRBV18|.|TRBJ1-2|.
CASSLLQGDSYGYTF
TGTGCCAGCTCACTTCTACAGGGAGATTCCTATGGCTACACCTTC
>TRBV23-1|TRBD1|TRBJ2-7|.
CASSQCLDRGTYEQYF
TGCGCCAGCAGTCAATGCTTGGACAGGGGAACCTACGAGCAGTACTTC
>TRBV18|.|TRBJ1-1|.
CASSSRGSVTEAFF
TGTGCCAGCTCCTCGAGGGGGTCGGTCACTGAAGCTTTCTTT
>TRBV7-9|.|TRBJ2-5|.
CASSLVLGGTQYF
TGTGCCAGCAGCTTGGTCCTGGGAGGGACCCAGTACTTC
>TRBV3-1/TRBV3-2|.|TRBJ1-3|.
CASSHRDSGNTIYF
TGTGCCAGCAGCCACAGGGACTCTGGAAACACCATATATTTT
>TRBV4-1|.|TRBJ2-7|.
CASSQGVGPFGGFEQYF
TGCGCCAGCAGCCAAGGGGTTGGTCCTTTTGGCGGTTTCGAGCAGTACTTC
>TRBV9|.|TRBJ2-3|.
CASSVGGTDTQYF
TGTGCCAGCAGCGTAGGCGGCACAGATACGCAGTATTTT
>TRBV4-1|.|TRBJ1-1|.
CASSQYKQGLRTEAFF
TGCGCCAGCAGCCAGTATAAACAGGGACTACGAACTGAAGCTTTCTTT
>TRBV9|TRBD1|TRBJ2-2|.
CASSVADARGTGELFF
TGTGCCAGCAGCGTAGCCGACGCCAGGGGGACCGGGGAGCTGTTTTTT
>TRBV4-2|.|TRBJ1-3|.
CASSQDSDSSGNTIYF
TGTGCCAGCAGCCAAGACTCGGACAGCTCTGGAAACACCATATATTTT
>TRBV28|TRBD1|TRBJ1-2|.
CASSWDRDNYGYTF
TGTGCCAGCAGTTGGGACAGGGATAACTATGGCTACACCTTC
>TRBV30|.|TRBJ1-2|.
CAWARVDYGYTF
TGTGCCTGGGCGCGGGTAGACTATGGCTACACCTTC
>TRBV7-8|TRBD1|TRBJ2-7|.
CASSPGRTGGYEQYF
TGTGCCAGCTCCCCTGGTAGGACAGGGGGCTACGAGCAGTACTTC